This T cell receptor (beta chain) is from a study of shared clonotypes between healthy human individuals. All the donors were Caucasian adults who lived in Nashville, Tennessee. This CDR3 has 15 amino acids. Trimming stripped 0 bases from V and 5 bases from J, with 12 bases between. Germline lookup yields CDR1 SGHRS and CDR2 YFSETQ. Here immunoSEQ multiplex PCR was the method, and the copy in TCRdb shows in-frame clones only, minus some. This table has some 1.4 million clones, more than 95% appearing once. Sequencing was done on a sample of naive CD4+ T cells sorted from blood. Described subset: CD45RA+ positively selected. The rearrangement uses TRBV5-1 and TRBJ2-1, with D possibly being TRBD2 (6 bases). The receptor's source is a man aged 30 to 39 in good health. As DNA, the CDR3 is TGCGCCAGCAGCTTGGTAGCGGCCACTGACAATGAGCAGTTCTTC. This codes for CASSLVAATDNEQFF.